The 18 T cell receptor beta chains below all came from one sample that was sequenced in a study of tumour-infiltrating T cells in Burkitt lymphoma. Clones were sequenced by immunoSEQ multiplex PCR, and TCRdb holds only the in-frame ones, with some missing. The sample lists about 340 clones, about 12% occurring once. Material for sequencing was tumor tissue. Source of these receptors: a human donor with Burkitt lymphoma.

This clone was observed a few times. The chain joins TRBV10-1 to TRBJ2-3; 8 bases fit TRBD1. CDR3 size: 18 residues. J was trimmed by 3 bases and V by 4 bases; bases with no gene match: 15. CDR1 WNHNN and CDR2 SYGVQD come from the germline V gene (reference sequence). The CDR3 protein is CASSGDRNRTYYTDTQYF. The CDR3 nucleotides read TGCGCCAGCAGTGGGGACAGGAATCGAACCTATTATACAGATACGCAGTATTTT.

This clone appeared a few times. The chain links TRBV6-5 to TRBJ1-5, with D tentatively TRBD1 (6 bases). The CDR3 is 13 residues long. V was cut by 8 bases and J by 5 bases, with 13 bases left in between. Germline V gives CDR1 MNHEY, CDR2 SVGAGI. CDR3 nucleotides: TGTGCCAGCGCCGGGACAAATGATCAGCCCCAGCATTTT. This sequence encodes CASAGTNDQPQHF.

This clone appeared a few times. The chain recombines TRBV27 with TRBJ2-7, with 8 bases matching TRBD1. The germline gives CDR1 MNHEY, CDR2 SMNVEV (reference sequence). V dropped 0 bases and J dropped 7; count of bases not matched to a gene: 14. The CDR3 totals 17 residues. CDR3 nucleotide sequence: TGTGCCAGCAGTTTATCGGGTGGACAGGGACTTCTCGGGGAGCAGTACTTC. This encodes CASSLSGGQGLLGEQYF.

Notes on this clone: A junction end diverges from the germline sequence, so it may reflect a read error. J is TRBJ2-7 and V is TRBV30; TRBD1 matches at 9 bases. The V gene's germline CDR1 is GTSNPN and CDR2 SVGIG (reference sequence). The CDR3 loop spans 14 amino acids. CDR3 DNA sequence: TGTGCCTGGAAAGCGGGGACAGGGTACTACGAGCAATACTTC. Translation: CAWKAGTGYYEQYF.

This clone was recorded a few times. The chain is built from TRBV7-2 and TRBJ1-1, with 7 bases identical to TRBD1. The CDR3 is 12 residues long. CDR1 and CDR2 (germline): SGHTA, FQGNSA. V lost 5 bases to trimming and J lost 7 bases; unmatched junction nucleotides: 4. The chain's CDR3 is CASSLGGFEAFF. The CDR3 DNA follows: TGTGCCAGCAGCCTAGGGGGCTTTGAAGCTTTCTTT. Based on the CDR3 plus reference TRBV7-2 and TRBJ1-1, the full variable domain is GAGVSQSPSNKVTEKGKDVELRCDPISGHTALYWYRQSLGQGLEFLIYFQGNSAPDKSGLPSDRFSAERTGGSVSTLTIQRTQQEDSAVYLCASSLGGFEAFFGQGTRLTVV.

The chain has TRBV7-9 and TRBJ2-7; possible D gene TRBD2, 6 bases. This CDR3 region has 17 residues. Trimming pared 1 base from V and 6 bases from J, leaving 22 bases between. CDR1 is SEHNR and CDR2 is FQNEAQ in the germline V gene (reference sequence). This CDR3 is CASSLVVAGLPRGEQYF. CDR3 DNA sequence: TGTGCCAGCAGCTTAGTAGTGGCGGGGCTACCACGGGGCGAGCAGTACTTC. The complete variable domain, with remaining parts taken from reference TRBV7-9 and TRBJ2-7, reads DTGVSQNPRHKITKRGQNVTFRCDPISEHNRLYWYRQTLGQGPEFLTYFQNEAQLEKSRLLSDRFSAERPKGSFSTLEIQRTEQGDSAMYLCASSLVVAGLPRGEQYFGPGTRLTVT.

This rearrangement joins TRBV9 to TRBJ2-7; TRBD2 agrees at 12 bases. V was pared by 3 bases and J by 7 bases, with 8 bases of the junction left unmatched. The CDR3 totals 15 residues. Germline CDR1 reads SGDLS; CDR2 reads YYNGEE. In DNA form, the CDR3 reads TGTGCCAGCAGCGCCTCTAGCGGGGGGGTGGATGAGCAGTACTTC. This gives the protein CASSASSGGVDEQYF.

This clone was seen a single time. The CDR3 loop is CAGSGDVGATYEQYF. In DNA form, the CDR3 reads TGTGCCGGTAGCGGAGATGTGGGAGCGACCTACGAGCAGTACTTC. The V call is TRBV10-3, the J call TRBJ2-7; D might be TRBD2 (6 bases). This CDR3 spans 15 amino acids. Per the germline V gene, CDR1 is ENHRY and CDR2 is SYGVKD. Trimming removed 11 bases at V and 2 bases at J, with 22 bases between.

The CDR3 loop is CASSLGTLSNQPQHF. The DNA for the CDR3 is TGTGCCAGCAGCTTAGGGACGCTAAGCAATCAGCCCCAGCATTTT. The J gene is TRBJ1-5, the V gene TRBV5-6; the D gene is possibly TRBD1 (5 bases). The CDR3 runs 15 residues. V lost 2 bases and J 1 base, leaving 10 bases between the germline ends. Germline V gene lookup returns CDR1 SGHDT and CDR2 YYEEEE.

The chain employs TRBV29-1 and TRBJ1-2, with 7 nucleotides matching TRBD1. Germline CDR1 and CDR2: SQVTM and ANQGSEA. With V trimmed by 7 bases and J by 3 bases, 2 bases remained unmatched. The CDR3 is 11 residues long. CDR3 DNA: TGCAGCGGAGGGACAGACTATGGCTACACCTTC. Amino acid sequence: CSGGTDYGYTF.

This sequence joins TRBV29-1 and TRBJ2-1; 7 nucleotides align to TRBD1. Germline lookup yields CDR1 SQVTM and CDR2 ANQGSEA. The ends lost 6 bases at V and 6 bases at J; junction bases unmatched: 8. The CDR3 covers 13 residues. Here the CDR3 DNA reads TGCAGCGTAAGACAGGGAGTAGGCAATGAGCAGTTCTTC. This gives the protein CSVRQGVGNEQFF.

This clone was recorded a few times. The chain joins TRBV7-9 to TRBJ2-3; 8 bases are shared with TRBD2. The CDR3 runs to 15 residues. Germline V gene lookup returns CDR1 SEHNR and CDR2 FQNEAQ (reference sequence). V lost 2 bases, J lost 5 bases, and 6 bases stayed unmatched. CDR3: CASSLNSGALDTQYF. For the CDR3, the DNA is TGTGCCAGCAGCTTAAATAGCGGGGCCTTAGATACGCAGTATTTT.

The chain uses TRBV11-2 and TRBJ2-5; 7 positions match TRBD2. CDR1 SGHAT and CDR2 FQNNGV come from the germline V gene. This CDR3 contains 15 residues. The ends lost 0 bases at V and 7 bases at J; junction bases unmatched: 8. DNA of the CDR3: TGTGCCAGCAGCTTAGATCATCGGGGGGTGGTGACCCAGTACTTC. It specifies CASSLDHRGVVTQYF.

The V and J genes are TRBV27 and TRBJ1-3; no definite D call. This CDR3 has 13 amino acids. The ends were cut back, 0 bases at V and 11 bases at J, with 11 bases in the middle. Germline assignment: CDR1 MNHEY and CDR2 SMNVEV (reference sequence). CDR3 residues: CASSLSKGAPIYF. Written as DNA, the CDR3 is TGTGCCAGCAGTTTATCGAAGGGTGCACCCATATATTTT.

In its sample, this clone was seen a few times. This chain links TRBV29-1 with TRBJ2-3; D is uncertain. The CDR3 covers 10 residues. Trimming cost V 8 bases and J 3 bases, with 6 bases left between them. Germline CDR1 and CDR2: SQVTM and ANQGSEA. The CDR3 bases are TGCAGCAGTACGACAGATACGCAGTATTTT. Amino acid sequence: CSSTTDTQYF.

The genes are TRBV15 and TRBJ2-1, with TRBD2 as a possible D gene (6 bases). Germline loops: CDR1 LNHNV, CDR2 YYDKDF (reference sequence). This CDR3 region has 16 residues. V dropped 6 bases and J dropped 8 bases, with 23 bases sitting between them. This CDR3 reads CATSREGMGGLYEQFF. The CDR3 DNA reads as TGTGCCACCAGTAGGGAAGGGATGGGAGGTTTGTATGAGCAGTTCTTC. The entire variable domain, with the rest obtained from reference TRBV15 and TRBJ2-1, is as follows: DAMVIQNPRYQVTQFGKPVTLSCSQTLNHNVMYWYQQKSSQAPKLLFHYYDKDFNNEADTPDNFQSRRPNTSFCFLDIRSPGLGDTAMYLCATSREGMGGLYEQFFGPGTRLTVL.

This clone has only a few counts. The rearrangement uses TRBV11-3 and TRBJ2-3; 11 nucleotides agree with TRBD2. V was clipped by 3 bases and J by 1 base; unmatched bases: 9. Germline CDR1 and CDR2: SGHNT and YENEEA. The CDR3 has 18 residues. The CDR3 loop is CASSFSSGGILGTDTQYF. CDR3 nucleotide sequence: TGTGCCAGCAGCTTTTCTAGCGGGGGGATTTTGGGCACAGATACGCAGTATTTT. The full variable domain, its missing parts supplied by reference TRBV11-3 and TRBJ2-3, is EAGVVQSPRYKIIEKKQPVAFWCNPISGHNTLYWYLQNLGQGPELLIRYENEEAVDDSQLPKDRFSAERLKGVDSTLKIQPAELGDSAVYLCASSFSSGGILGTDTQYFGPGTRLTVL.

This clone was counted between two and nine times. This chain connects TRBV5-4 to TRBJ2-3, with TRBD1 identical over 8 bases. V trimming: 1 base; J trimming: 1 base; junction bases outside the gene matches: 2. Per the germline V gene, CDR1 is SGHNT and CDR2 is YYREEE (reference sequence). CDR3 size: 15 residues. The CDR3 sequence: CASSLPTGGTDTQYF. The CDR3 region has the DNA TGTGCCAGCAGCTTGCCGACAGGGGGCACAGATACGCAGTATTTT.